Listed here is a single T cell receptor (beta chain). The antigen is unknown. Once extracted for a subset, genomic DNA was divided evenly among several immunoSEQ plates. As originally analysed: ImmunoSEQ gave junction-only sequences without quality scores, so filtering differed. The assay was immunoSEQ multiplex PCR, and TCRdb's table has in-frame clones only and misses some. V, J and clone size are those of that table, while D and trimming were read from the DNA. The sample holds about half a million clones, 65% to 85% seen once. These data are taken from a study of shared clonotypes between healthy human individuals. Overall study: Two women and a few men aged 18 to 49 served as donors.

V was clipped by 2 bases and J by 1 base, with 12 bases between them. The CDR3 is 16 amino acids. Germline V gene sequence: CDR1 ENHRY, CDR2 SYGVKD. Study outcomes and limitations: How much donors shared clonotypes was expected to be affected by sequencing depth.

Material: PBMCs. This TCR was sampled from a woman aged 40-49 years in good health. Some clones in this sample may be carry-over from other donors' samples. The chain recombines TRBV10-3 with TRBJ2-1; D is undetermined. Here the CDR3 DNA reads TGTGCCATCAGTGAGAGTTTGCGGAGTTCCTACAATGAGCAGTTCTTC. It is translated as CAISESLRSSYNEQFF.